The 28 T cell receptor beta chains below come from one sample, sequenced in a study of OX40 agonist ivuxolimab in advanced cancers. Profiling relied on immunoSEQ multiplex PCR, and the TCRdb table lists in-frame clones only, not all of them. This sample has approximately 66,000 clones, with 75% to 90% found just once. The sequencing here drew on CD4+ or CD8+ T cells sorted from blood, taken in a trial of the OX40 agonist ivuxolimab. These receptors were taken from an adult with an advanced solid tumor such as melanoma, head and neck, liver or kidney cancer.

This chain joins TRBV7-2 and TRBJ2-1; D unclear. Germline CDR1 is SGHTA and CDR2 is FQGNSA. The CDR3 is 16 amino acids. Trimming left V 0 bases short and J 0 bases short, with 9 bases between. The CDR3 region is CASSLAALLSYNEQFF. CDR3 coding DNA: TGTGCCAGCAGCTTAGCCGCTCTTCTCTCCTACAATGAGCAGTTCTTC.

In DNA, the CDR3 is TGTGCCAGCAGCTTAGAGGGGAACAGGAACACTGAAGCTTTCTTT. Its translation: CASSLEGNRNTEAFF. The chain combines TRBV7-9 with TRBJ1-1, with D perhaps TRBD1 (5 bases). V lost 1 base, J lost 1 base, and 10 bases lay in between. There are 15 residues in the CDR3. In germline, CDR1 is SEHNR, CDR2 FQNEAQ (reference sequence).

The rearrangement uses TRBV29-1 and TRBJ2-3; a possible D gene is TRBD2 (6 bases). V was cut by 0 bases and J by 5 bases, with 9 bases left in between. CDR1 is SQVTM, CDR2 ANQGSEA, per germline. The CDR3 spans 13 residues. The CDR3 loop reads CSVEDRGGDTQYF. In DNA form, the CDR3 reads TGCAGCGTTGAAGATCGGGGAGGAGATACGCAGTATTTT.

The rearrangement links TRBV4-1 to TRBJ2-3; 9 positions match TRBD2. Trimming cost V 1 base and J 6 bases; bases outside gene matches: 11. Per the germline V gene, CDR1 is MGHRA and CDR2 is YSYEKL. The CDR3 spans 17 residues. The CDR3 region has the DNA TGCGCCAGCAGCCAAGGATTTGGCGGGGGGGCGGGGGATACGCAGTATTTT. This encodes CASSQGFGGGAGDTQYF.

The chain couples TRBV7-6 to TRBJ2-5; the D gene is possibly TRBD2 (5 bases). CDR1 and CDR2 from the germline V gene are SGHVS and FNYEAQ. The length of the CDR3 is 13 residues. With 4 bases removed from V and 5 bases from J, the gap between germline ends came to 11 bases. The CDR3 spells CASSSGLGETQYF. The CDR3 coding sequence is TGTGCCAGCAGCTCGGGGTTGGGGGAGACCCAGTACTTC.

In DNA, the CDR3 is TGCGCCAGCAGCCAAGATGCCAGGGGGAAAGAAAAACTGTTTTTT. This codes for CASSQDARGKEKLFF. The V gene is TRBV4-3, the J gene TRBJ1-4; 7 bases are a match to TRBD1. The junction had 6 bases not matched to a gene; V was cut back by 0 bases and J by 8 bases. There are 15 residues in the CDR3. Germline V gene sequence: CDR1 LGHNA, CDR2 YSLEER.

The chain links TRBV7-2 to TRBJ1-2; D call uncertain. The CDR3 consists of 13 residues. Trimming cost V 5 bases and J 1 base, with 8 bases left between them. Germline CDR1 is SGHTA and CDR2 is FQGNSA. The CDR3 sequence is CASSAEYNYGYTF. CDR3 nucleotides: TGTGCCAGCAGCGCCGAATATAACTATGGCTACACCTTC.

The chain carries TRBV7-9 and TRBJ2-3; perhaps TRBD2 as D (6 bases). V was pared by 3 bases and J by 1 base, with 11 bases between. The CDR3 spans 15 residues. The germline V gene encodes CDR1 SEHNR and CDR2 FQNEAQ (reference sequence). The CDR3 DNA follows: TGTGCCAGCAGCTTTTCGGGACTCGGCACAGATACGCAGTATTTT. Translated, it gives CASSFSGLGTDTQYF.

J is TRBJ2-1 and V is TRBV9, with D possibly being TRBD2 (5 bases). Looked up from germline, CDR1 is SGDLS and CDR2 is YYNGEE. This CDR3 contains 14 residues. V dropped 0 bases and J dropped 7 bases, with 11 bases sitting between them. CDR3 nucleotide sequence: TGTGCCAGCAGCGTAGTCTCCGGGAATAATGAGCAGTTCTTC. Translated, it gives CASSVVSGNNEQFF.

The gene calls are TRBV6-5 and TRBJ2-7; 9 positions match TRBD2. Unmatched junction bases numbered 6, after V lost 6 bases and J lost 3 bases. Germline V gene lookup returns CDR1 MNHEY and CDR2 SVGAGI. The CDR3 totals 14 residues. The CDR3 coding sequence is TGTGCCAGCAGCTCCGCGGGAGGGAGCTACGAGCAGTACTTC. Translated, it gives CASSSAGGSYEQYF.

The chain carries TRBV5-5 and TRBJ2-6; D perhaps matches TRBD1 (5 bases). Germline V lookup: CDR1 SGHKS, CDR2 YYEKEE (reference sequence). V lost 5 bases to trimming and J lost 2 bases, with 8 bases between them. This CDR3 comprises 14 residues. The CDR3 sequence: CASRQGTGANVLTF. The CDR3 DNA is TGTGCCAGCAGGCAGGGTACTGGGGCCAACGTCCTGACTTTC.

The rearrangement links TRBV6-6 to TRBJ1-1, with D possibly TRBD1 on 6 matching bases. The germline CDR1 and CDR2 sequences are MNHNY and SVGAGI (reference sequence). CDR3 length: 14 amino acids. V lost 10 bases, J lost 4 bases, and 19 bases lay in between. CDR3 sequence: CATSPSGDLTEAFF. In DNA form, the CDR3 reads TGTGCCACCTCCCCGTCAGGGGATCTCACTGAAGCTTTCTTT.

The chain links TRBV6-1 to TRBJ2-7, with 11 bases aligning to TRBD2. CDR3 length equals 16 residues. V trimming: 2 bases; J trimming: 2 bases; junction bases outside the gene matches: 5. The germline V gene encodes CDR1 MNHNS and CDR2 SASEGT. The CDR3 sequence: CASSEPTSGRPYEQYF. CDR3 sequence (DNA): TGTGCCAGCAGTGAACCCACTAGCGGGAGACCCTACGAGCAGTACTTC.

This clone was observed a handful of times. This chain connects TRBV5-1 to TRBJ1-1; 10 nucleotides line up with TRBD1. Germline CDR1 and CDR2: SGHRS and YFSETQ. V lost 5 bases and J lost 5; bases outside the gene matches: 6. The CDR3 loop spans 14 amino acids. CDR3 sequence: CASRSGTGDTEAFF. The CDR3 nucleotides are TGCGCCAGCAGGTCCGGGACAGGGGATACTGAAGCTTTCTTT.

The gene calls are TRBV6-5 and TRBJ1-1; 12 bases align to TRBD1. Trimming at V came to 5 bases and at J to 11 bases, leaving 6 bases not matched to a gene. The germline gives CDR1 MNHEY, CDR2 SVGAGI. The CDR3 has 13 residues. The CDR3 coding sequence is TGTGCCAGCAGTGGGACAGGGGGCTGGAATGCTTTCTTT. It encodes CASSGTGGWNAFF.

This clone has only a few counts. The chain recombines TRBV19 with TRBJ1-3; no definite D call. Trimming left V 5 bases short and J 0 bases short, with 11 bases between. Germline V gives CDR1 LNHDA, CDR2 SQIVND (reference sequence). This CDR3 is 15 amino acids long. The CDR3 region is CASSREGDSGNTIYF. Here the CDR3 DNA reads TGTGCCAGTAGTCGGGAAGGCGACTCTGGAAACACCATATATTTT.

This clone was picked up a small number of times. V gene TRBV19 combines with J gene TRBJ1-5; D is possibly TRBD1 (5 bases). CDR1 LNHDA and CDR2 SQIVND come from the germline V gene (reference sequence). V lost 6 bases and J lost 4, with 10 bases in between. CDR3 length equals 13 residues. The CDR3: CASSGTVNQPQHF. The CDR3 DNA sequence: TGTGCCAGTAGCGGGACGGTGAATCAGCCCCAGCATTTT.

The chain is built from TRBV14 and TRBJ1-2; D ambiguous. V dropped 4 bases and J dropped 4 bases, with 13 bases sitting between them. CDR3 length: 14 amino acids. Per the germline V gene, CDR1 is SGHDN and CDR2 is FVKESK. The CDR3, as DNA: TGTGCCAGCAGCCCCAGGACGTCTCCCTATGGCTACACCTTC. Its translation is CASSPRTSPYGYTF.

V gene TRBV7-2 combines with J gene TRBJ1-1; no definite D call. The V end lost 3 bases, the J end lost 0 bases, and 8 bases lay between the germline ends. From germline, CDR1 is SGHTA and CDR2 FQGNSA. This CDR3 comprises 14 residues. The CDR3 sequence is CASSFRTVNTEAFF. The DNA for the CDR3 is TGTGCCAGCAGCTTCCGGACGGTGAACACTGAAGCTTTCTTT.

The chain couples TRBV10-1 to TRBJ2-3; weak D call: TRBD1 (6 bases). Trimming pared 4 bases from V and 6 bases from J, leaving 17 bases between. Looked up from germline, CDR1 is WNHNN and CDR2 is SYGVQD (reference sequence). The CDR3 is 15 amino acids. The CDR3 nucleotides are TGCGCCAGCAGTGGGGGGCAGGGGAGAGGGGATACGCAGTATTTT. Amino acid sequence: CASSGGQGRGDTQYF.

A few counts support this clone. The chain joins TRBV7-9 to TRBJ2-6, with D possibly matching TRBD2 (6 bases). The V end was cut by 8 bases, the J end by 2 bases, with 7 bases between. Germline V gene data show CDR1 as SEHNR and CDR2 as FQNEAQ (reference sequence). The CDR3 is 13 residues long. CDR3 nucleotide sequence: TGTGCCAGCGGCGGGGCTGGGGCCAACGTCCTGACTTTC. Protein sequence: CASGGAGANVLTF. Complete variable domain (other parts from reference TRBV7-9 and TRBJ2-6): DTGVSQNPRHKITKRGQNVTFRCDPISEHNRLYWYRQTLGQGPEFLTYFQNEAQLEKSRLLSDRFSAERPKGSFSTLEIQRTEQGDSAMYLCASGGAGANVLTFGAGSRLTVL.

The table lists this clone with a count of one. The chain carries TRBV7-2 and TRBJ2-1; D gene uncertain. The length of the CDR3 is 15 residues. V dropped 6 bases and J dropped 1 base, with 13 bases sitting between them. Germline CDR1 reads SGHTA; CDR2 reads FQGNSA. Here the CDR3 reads CASRQTGSSYNEQFF. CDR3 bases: TGTGCCAGCAGACAAACCGGGTCGTCCTACAATGAGCAGTTCTTC.

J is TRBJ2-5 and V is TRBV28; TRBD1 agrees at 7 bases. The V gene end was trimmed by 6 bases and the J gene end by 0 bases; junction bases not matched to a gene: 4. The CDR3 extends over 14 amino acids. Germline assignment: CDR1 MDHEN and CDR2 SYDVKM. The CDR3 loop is CASRKTGNQETQYF. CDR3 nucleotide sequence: TGTGCCAGCAGGAAGACAGGGAACCAAGAGACCCAGTACTTC.

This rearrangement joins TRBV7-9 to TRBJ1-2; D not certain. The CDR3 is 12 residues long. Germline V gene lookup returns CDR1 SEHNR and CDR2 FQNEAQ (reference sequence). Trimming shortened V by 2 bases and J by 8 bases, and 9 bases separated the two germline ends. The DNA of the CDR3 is TGTGCCAGCAGCTTAAGGGATCCAGGCTACACCTTC. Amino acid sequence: CASSLRDPGYTF.

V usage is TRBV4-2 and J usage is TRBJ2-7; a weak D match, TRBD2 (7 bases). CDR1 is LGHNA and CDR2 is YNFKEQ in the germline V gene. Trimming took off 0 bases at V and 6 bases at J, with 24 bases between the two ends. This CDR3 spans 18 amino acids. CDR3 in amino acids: CASSQDLRSGAGGGEQYF. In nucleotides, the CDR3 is TGTGCCAGCAGCCAAGATCTTAGGAGCGGGGCCGGGGGCGGCGAGCAGTACTTC.

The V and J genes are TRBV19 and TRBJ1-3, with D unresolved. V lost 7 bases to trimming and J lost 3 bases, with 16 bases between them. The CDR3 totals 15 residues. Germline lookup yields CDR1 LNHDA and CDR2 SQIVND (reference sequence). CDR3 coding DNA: TGTGCCAGTATCCCCCGCAGCAGAGTTGGAAACACCATATATTTT. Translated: CASIPRSRVGNTIYF.

CDR3 sequence reads: CASRNVNAGPLHF. The CDR3 DNA follows: TGTGCCAGCAGAAATGTTAACGCGGGTCCCCTCCACTTT. The rearrangement uses TRBV11-2 and TRBJ1-6; D gene uncertain. Germline V gene lookup returns CDR1 SGHAT and CDR2 FQNNGV. V shed 6 bases and J shed 13 bases, with 16 bases lying between them. CDR3 size: 13 residues.

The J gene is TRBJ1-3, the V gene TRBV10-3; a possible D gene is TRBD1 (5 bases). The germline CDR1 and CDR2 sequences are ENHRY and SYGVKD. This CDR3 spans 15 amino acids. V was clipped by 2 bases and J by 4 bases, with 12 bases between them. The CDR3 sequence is CAISEGGTRGNTIYF. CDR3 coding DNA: TGTGCCATCAGTGAGGGGGGTACACGAGGAAACACCATATATTTT.